Listed below are T cell receptor beta chains from one sample, sequenced in a study of T cell responses to AZD1222 COVID-19 vaccine. Assay used: immunoSEQ multiplex PCR; TCRdb lists only in-frame clones, some missing. The sample contains about 130,000 clones, approximately 90% of which appear only once. The sequencing used peripheral blood, collected on day 0 of AZD1222 vaccination. Source of these receptors: an adult in good health. CDR3s include the opening cysteine and the closing phenylalanine or tryptophan. Fields, in order: clone size, V gene, D gene, J gene, CDR3 DNA, CDR3 protein. A D gene is named only where the DNA matches it firmly. Not every row has a clone size; where given, it reads once, few, many or a size class.

-,TRBV3-1/TRBV3-2,-,TRBJ1-5,TGTGCCAGCAGCCAAGCCGACAGGACTCAGCCCCAGCATTTT,CASSQADRTQPQHF
-,TRBV7-9,TRBD1,TRBJ2-4,TGTGCCAGCAGCTCGTCCGGGACAGGAGCTTTGATTGCCAAAAACATTCAGTACTTC,CASSSSGTGALIAKNIQYF
few,TRBV7-2,TRBD1,TRBJ2-7,TGTGCCAGCAGACGTCCGGGACAGGGAATTGACGAGCAGTACTTC,CASRRPGQGIDEQYF
-,TRBV10-1,-,TRBJ2-2,TGCGCCAGCAGTGAGTCGCTCCTGACCGGGGAGCTGTTTTTT,CASSESLLTGELFF
-,TRBV10-1,-,TRBJ1-2,TGCGCCAGCAGTGAACAGGTCGTGTATGGCTACACCTTC,CASSEQVVYGYTF
-,TRBV19,-,TRBJ1-2,TGTGCCAGTAGTCTACGGGACTTTAACTATGGCTACACCTTC,CASSLRDFNYGYTF
-,TRBV11-2,TRBD1,TRBJ2-7,TGTGCCAGCAGCGGAACGACAGGGTCCTCCTACGAGCAGTACTTC,CASSGTTGSSYEQYF
-,TRBV5-1,-,TRBJ1-1,TGCGCCAGCAGCTTCGGGGTACCACCCACTGAAGCTTTCTTT,CASSFGVPPTEAFF
-,TRBV7-3,-,TRBJ2-1,TGTGCCAGCAGCTTTAACCTTTTAAGCTCCTACAATGAGCAGTTCTTC,CASSFNLLSSYNEQFF
-,TRBV4-1,-,TRBJ2-7,TGCGCCAGCAGCCAATTGGAGGGCGAGCAGTACTTC,CASSQLEGEQYF
-,TRBV2,-,TRBJ1-2,TGTGCCAGCAGTGATGGTTGGACAGCTCTTTATGGCTACACCTTC,CASSDGWTALYGYTF
-,TRBV7-8,-,TRBJ1-6,TGTGCCAGCAGCTTAATCTATTCACCCCTCCACTTT,CASSLIYSPLHF
-,TRBV6-5,-,TRBJ1-1,TGTGCCAGCATGAGGGGGAACACTGAAGCTTTCTTT,CASMRGNTEAFF
-,TRBV5-1,TRBD2,TRBJ2-1,TGCGCCAGCAGCTTGGCCGGGACTAGCAGAGATGAGCAGTTCTTC,CASSLAGTSRDEQFF
-,TRBV4-1,TRBD1,TRBJ2-7,TGCGCCAGCAGCCAGGCCAGAGGGGGCGACTCCTACGAGCAGTACTTC,CASSQARGGDSYEQYF
-,TRBV9,TRBD1,TRBJ2-7,TGTGCCAGCAGCGTAGGAGACAGGGGGACCTACGAGCAGTACTTC,CASSVGDRGTYEQYF
-,TRBV5-1,-,TRBJ1-6,TGCGCCAGCAGCTTGGCCGAAAATTCACCCCTCCACTTT,CASSLAENSPLHF
-,TRBV7-8,-,TRBJ2-7,TGTGCCAGCAGCGCGGGGACAGACTACGAGCAGTACTTC,CASSAGTDYEQYF
-,TRBV5-1,-,TRBJ1-5,TGCGCCAGCAGCTTGGAGGGGAGCAATCAGCCCCAGCATTTT,CASSLEGSNQPQHF
-,TRBV28,TRBD2,TRBJ2-2,TGTGCCAGCAGTTTGTTAGCGGGAGGTTCGGCCGGGGAGCTGTTTTTT,CASSLLAGGSAGELFF
once,TRBV12-3/TRBV12-4,-,TRBJ1-5,TGTGCCAGCAGCACCGGGACTGTTCAGCCCCAGCATTTT,CASSTGTVQPQHF
-,TRBV9,TRBD1,TRBJ1-6,TGTGCCAGCAGCGAGACAGGGGGTAATTCACCCCTCCACTTT,CASSETGGNSPLHF
-,TRBV27,-,TRBJ1-2,TGTGCCAGCAGTTTATCGAGTCCTGGCTATGGCTACACCTTC,CASSLSSPGYGYTF
-,TRBV30,-,TRBJ1-4,TGTGCCTGGGCCTCCGGGACGGTGAGGGGGAGGGAAAAACTGTTTTTT,CAWASGTVRGREKLFF
once,TRBV19,-,TRBJ1-2,TGTGCCAGTAGTATTGGCGGGGGGATGCAGGGAACGCGATTTAACTTCTATGGCTACACCTTC,CASSIGGGMQGTRFNFYGYTF
few,TRBV5-1,-,TRBJ2-6,TGCGCCAGCAGCTGGGGGGCGGCTGGGGCCAACGTCCTGACTTTC,CASSWGAAGANVLTF
-,TRBV7-8,-,TRBJ2-1,TGTGCCAGCAGCTCACGCAGGGGCTCCTACAATGAGCAGTTCTTC,CASSSRRGSYNEQFF
-,TRBV7-2,-,TRBJ2-3,TGTGCCAGCAGCTTTGCAATCTCAAACACAGATACGCAGTATTTT,CASSFAISNTDTQYF
-,TRBV13,-,TRBJ1-2,TGTGCCAGCAGCCGCCTGGGGGAGACCCTTAGTGGCTACACCTTC,CASSRLGETLSGYTF
-,TRBV9,-,TRBJ1-1,TGTGCCAGCAGCGTAGCGGGGAACACTGAAGCTTTCTTT,CASSVAGNTEAFF
-,TRBV30,TRBD1,TRBJ2-1,TGTGCCTGGAGCCCAGACAGGGACCGGTACAATGAGCAGTTCTTC,CAWSPDRDRYNEQFF
-,TRBV28,TRBD1,TRBJ1-2,TGTGCCAGCAGCCCCAGAACAGGGGGAGTAGGCTATGGCTACACCTTC,CASSPRTGGVGYGYTF
-,TRBV7-9,TRBD1,TRBJ2-3,TGTGCCAGCAGCAGCCGACAGGGGGGTTATGGTGTCACAGATACGCAGTATTTT,CASSSRQGGYGVTDTQYF
-,TRBV27,-,TRBJ2-7,TGTGCCAGCAGTTTCCAGACAGCCTACGAGCAGTACTTC,CASSFQTAYEQYF
-,TRBV11-1,-,TRBJ2-2,TGTGCTATTCCGATCGCCGGGGAGCTGTTTTTT,CAIPIAGELFF
-,TRBV9,TRBD2,TRBJ2-2,TGTGCCAGCAGCTCCAGACTAGCGGCGAACACCGGGGAGCTGTTTTTT,CASSSRLAANTGELFF
once,TRBV5-1,-,TRBJ1-1,TGCGCCAGCAGCCCTTTGCAACAGGGCCGCACTGAAGCTTTCTTT,CASSPLQQGRTEAFF
-,TRBV7-8,-,TRBJ1-5,TGTGCCAGCAGCGCCCAAGTATCGGGGGAGGAACAGCCCCAGCATTTT,CASSAQVSGEEQPQHF
-,TRBV7-9,-,TRBJ2-2,TGTGCCCCCTGGGGGCAGGGGCTGACCGGGGAGCTGTTTTTT,CAPWGQGLTGELFF
-,TRBV6-5,TRBD1,TRBJ2-3,TGTGCCAGCAGCCTAGGGACAGCAGATACGCAGTATTTT,CASSLGTADTQYF
-,TRBV25-1,-,TRBJ2-1,TGTGCCAGCAGTGGGGGTAAGCAGTTCTTC,CASSGGKQFF